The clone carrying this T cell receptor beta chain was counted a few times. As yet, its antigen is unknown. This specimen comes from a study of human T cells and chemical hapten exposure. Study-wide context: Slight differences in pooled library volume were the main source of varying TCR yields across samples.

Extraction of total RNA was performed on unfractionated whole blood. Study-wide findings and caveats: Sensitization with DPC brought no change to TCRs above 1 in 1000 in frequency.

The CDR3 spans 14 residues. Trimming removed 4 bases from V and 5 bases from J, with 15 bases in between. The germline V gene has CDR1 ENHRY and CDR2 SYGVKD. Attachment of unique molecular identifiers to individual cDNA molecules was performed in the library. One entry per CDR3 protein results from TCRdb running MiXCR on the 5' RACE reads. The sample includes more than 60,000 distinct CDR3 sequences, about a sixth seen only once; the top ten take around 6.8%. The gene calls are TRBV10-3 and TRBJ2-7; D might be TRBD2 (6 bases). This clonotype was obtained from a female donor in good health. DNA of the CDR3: TGTGCCATCAGTGTAGGGACTGTGAAGAACGAGCAGTACTTC. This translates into CAISVGTVKNEQYF.